The clone carrying this T cell receptor beta chain occurred a few times. The DNA is omitted, as the CDR3 cannot be located on it reliably, and the CDR3 follows TCRdb's listing. TCRdb re-called the 5' RACE reads with MiXCR, one entry per CDR3 protein. The repertoire holds 200,000 to 300,000 distinct CDR3 sequences, with about 7% as singletons. The CDR3 is 17 residues long, counting both termini. The germline V gene encodes CDR1 MNHEY and CDR2 SMNVEV (reference sequence). The data belong to a study of T cells after yellow fever vaccination. The origin of this receptor is a man younger than 40 who received the YFV17D yellow fever vaccine. The rearrangement joins TRBV27 to TRBJ2-7; TRBD1, the table's D call, lacks a check against the DNA. The sample here was CD4+ T cells sorted from PBMCs, taken on the day of the yellow fever booster vaccination. CDR3 sequence: CASSLFGAGRNSYEQYF.